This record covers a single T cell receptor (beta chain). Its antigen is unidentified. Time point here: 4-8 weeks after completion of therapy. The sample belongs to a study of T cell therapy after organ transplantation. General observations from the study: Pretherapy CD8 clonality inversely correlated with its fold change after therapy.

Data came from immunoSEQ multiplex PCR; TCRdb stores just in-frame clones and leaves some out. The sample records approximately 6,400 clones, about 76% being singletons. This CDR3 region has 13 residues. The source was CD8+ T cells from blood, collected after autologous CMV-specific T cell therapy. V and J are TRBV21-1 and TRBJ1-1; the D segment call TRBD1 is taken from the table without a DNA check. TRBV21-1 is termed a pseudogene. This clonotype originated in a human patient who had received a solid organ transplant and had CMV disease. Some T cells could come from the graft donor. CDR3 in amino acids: CASSKGAGTEAFF. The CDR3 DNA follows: TGTGCCAGCAGCAAAGGGGCAGGAACTGAAGCTTTCTTT.